This T cell receptor (beta chain) was identified during a study of cytomegalovirus exposure and HLA in healthy donors. Data came from immunoSEQ multiplex PCR; TCRdb stores just in-frame clones and leaves some out. The table shows nearly 200,000 clones, with around 83% occurring only once. About this clone: Its matching antigen is unknown.

The study's findings and limits: The TCR clusters that emerged in the first cohort tended, a later analysis found, to co-occur in the 120 or so validation repertoires. Across donors, most TCRs were seen rarely, yet some public ones were widespread. Cytomegalovirus status was reportedly diagnosed by the classifier with high specificity and sensitivity. The study recorded fewer than 200 TCR beta chains that were cytomegalovirus-associated.

V gave up 5 bases and J gave up 8 bases; unmatched junction bases: 11. In germline, CDR1 is MDHEN, CDR2 SYDVKM. The CDR3 spans 16 residues. Input material: PBMCs. The receptor was isolated from a woman aged 25 to 45 in good health and CMV-seropositive. This sequence joins TRBV28 and TRBJ2-1; TRBD2 aligns across 11 bases. CDR3 DNA sequence: TGTGCCAGCAGTCCATCACCTAGCGGGAGGATGTATGAGCAGTTCTTC. It encodes CASSPSPSGRMYEQFF. Together with reference TRBV28 and TRBJ2-1, the CDR3 gives the full variable domain: DVKVTQSSRYLVKRTGEKVFLECVQDMDHENMFWYRQDPGLGLRLIYFSYDVKMKEKGDIPEGYSVSREKKERFSLILESASTNQTSMYLCASSPSPSGRMYEQFFGPGTRLTVL.